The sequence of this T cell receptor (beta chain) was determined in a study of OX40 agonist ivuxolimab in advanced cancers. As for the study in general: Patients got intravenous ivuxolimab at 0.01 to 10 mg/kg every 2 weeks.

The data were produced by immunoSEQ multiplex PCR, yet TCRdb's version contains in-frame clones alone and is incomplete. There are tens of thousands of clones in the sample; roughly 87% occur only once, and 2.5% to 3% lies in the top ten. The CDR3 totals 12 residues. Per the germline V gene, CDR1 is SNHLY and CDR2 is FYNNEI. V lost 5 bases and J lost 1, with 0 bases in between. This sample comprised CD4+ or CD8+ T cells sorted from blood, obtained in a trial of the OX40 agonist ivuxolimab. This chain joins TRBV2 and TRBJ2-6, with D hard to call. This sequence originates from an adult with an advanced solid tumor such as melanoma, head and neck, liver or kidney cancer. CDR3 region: CASSSGANVLTF. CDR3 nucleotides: TGTGCCAGCAGTTCTGGGGCCAACGTCCTGACTTTC.